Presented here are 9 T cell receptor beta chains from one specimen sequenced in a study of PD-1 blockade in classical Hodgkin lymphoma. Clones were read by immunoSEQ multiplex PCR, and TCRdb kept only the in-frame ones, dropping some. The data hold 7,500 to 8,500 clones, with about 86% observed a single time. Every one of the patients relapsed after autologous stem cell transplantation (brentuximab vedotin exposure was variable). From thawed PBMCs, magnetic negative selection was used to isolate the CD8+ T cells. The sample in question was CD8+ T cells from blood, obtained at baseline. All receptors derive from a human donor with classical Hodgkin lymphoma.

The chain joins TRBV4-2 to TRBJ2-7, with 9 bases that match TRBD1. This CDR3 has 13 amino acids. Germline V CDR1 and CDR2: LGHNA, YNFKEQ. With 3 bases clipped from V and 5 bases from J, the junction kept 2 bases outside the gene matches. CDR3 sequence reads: CASSQDRGNEQYF. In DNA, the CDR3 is TGTGCCAGCAGCCAGGACAGGGGAAACGAGCAGTACTTC.

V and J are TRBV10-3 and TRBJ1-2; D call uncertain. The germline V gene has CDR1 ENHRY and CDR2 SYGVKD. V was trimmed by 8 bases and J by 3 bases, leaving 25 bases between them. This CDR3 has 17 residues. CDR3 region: CAIWNPRTTIPDYGYTF. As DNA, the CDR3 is TGTGCCATCTGGAACCCCCGTACAACTATACCGGACTATGGCTACACCTTC.

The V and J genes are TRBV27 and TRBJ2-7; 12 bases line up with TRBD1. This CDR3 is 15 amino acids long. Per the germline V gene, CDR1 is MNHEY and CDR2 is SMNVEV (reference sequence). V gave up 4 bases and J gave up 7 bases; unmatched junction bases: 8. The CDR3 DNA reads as TGTGCCAGCAGTTCTACCGGGGACAGGGGGCGTGAGCAGTACTTC. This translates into CASSSTGDRGREQYF.

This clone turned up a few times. This chain's CDR3 is CASSHPTGPDGYTF. The CDR3 DNA reads TGTGCCAGCAGCCACCCGACAGGGCCAGATGGCTACACCTTC. The rearrangement joins TRBV7-9 to TRBJ1-2; TRBD1 aligns across 7 bases. The CDR3 extends over 14 amino acids. Germline V gene data show CDR1 as SEHNR and CDR2 as FQNEAQ (reference sequence). The V gene end was trimmed by 5 bases and the J gene end by 6 bases; junction bases not matched to a gene: 9.

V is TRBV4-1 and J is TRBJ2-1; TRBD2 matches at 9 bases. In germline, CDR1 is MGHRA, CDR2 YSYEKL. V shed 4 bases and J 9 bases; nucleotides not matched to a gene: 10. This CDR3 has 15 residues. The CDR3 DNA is TGCGCCAGCAGCCTCTCAGGGCGGGGGGGCCTTGAGCAGTTCTTC. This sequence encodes CASSLSGRGGLEQFF.

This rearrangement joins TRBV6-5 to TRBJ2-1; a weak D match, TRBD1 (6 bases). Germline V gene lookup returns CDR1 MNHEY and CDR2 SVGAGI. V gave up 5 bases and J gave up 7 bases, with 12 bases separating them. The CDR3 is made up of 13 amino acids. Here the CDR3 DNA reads TGTGCCAGCAGTCTACAGGGCGAGAATGAGCAGTTCTTC. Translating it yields CASSLQGENEQFF.

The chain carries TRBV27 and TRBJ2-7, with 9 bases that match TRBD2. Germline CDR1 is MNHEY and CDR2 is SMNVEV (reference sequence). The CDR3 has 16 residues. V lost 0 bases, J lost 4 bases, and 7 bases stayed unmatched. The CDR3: CASSLSRTSAAYEQYF. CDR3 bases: TGTGCCAGCAGTTTATCTAGGACTAGCGCCGCGTACGAGCAGTACTTC.

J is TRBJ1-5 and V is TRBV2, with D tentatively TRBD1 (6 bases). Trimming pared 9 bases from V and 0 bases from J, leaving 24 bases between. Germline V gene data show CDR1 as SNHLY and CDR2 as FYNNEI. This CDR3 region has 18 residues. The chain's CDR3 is CASQGNRDKLYSNQPQHF. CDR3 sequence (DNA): TGTGCCAGTCAGGGGAACCGGGACAAGCTGTATAGCAATCAGCCCCAGCATTTT.

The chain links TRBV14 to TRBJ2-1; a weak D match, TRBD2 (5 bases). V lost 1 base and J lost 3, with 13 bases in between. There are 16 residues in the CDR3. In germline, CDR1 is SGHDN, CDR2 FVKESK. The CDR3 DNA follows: TGTGCCAGCAGCCAAGCTAAGGGAGCCTACTACAATGAGCAGTTCTTC. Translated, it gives CASSQAKGAYYNEQFF.